These T cell receptor beta chains were read from a single sample in a study of blood T cell repertoires in COVID-19. Profiled with immunoSEQ multiplex PCR; TCRdb holds only in-frame clones, not every one. The sample consists of about 200,000 clones, approximately 86% of them appearing once. Sequenced input: PBMCs or T cells enriched from blood (not recorded which). The source is a woman aged 55-70 years with acute COVID-19. Each CDR3 is given without its conserved first and last residue. Each record gives: J gene, V gene, CDR3 protein.

TRBJ2-1 TRBV5-6 ASSTPGDSSYNEQF
TRBJ1-2 TRBV15 ATSRDRGQGARGYT
TRBJ1-2 TRBV6-5 ASRPRPGTKPGYT
TRBJ1-5 TRBV28 ASSTGAANQPQH
TRBJ2-1 TRBV29-1 SVKGDRYYNEQF
TRBJ2-5 TRBV6-5 ASSQGPHHQETQY
TRBJ2-1 TRBV28 ASSPPRRGPYNEQF
TRBJ1-6 TRBV5-1 ASSWKAGDGSPLH
TRBJ1-6 TRBV9 ASSLGQEDNSPLH
TRBJ2-7 TRBV3-1/TRBV3-2 ASSQVSSGSSYEQY
TRBJ1-1 TRBV5-1 ASSLVGRGNTEAF
TRBJ2-3 TRBV13 ASSFRDRQGPSQY
TRBJ2-6 TRBV4-2 ASSARLSSGANVLT
TRBJ1-1 TRBV7-6 ASSPQGEGTEAF
TRBJ1-1 TRBV6-5 ASKAGGTEAF
TRBJ1-1 TRBV18 ASSLGTGNTEAF
TRBJ2-7 TRBV5-4 ASSWAWDSSHEQY
TRBJ1-4 TRBV5-5 ASSASGTRNEKLF
TRBJ2-7 TRBV6-4 ASLSGDEQY
TRBJ1-2 TRBV15 ATSSIHRAGYT
TRBJ2-1 TRBV27 ASSSTLALGGFEQF
TRBJ1-1 TRBV6-5 ASSYSSGRLAAF
TRBJ2-1 TRBV19 ASGFGGVYNEQF
TRBJ2-2 TRBV10-3 AITGTLNTGELF
TRBJ2-1 TRBV21-1 ASALGMFDEQF
TRBJ1-3 TRBV5-3 ARSLGGPGNTIY
TRBJ2-1 TRBV19 ASRQGTGRSYNEQF
TRBJ1-1 TRBV29-1 SALRGEGTEAF
TRBJ1-1 TRBV28 ASSRETRVTEAF
TRBJ2-3 TRBV19 ASSPALGADTQY
TRBJ2-7 TRBV12-3/TRBV12-4 ASSFLAEQY
TRBJ1-2 TRBV5-1 ASSPTTNYGYT